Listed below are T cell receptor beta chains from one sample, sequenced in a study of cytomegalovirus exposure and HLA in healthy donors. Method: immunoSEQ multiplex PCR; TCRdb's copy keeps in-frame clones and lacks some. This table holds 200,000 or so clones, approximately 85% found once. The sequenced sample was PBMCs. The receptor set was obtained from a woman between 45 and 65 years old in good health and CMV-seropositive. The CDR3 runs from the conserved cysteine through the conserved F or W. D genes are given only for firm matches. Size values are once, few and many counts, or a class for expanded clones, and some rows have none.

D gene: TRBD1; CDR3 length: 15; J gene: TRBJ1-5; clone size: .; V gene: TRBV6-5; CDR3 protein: CASSTGTAKTEPQHF; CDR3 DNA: TGTGCCAGCAGTACCGGGACAGCCAAGACGGAGCCCCAGCATTTT
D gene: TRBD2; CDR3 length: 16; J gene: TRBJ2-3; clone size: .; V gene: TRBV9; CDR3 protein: CASSVVGGGYTDTQYF; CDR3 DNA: TGTGCCAGCAGCGTAGTAGGCGGGGGGTATACAGATACGCAGTATTTT
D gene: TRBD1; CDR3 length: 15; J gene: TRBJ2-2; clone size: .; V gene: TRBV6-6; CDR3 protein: CASRRGQTNTGELFF; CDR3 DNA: TGTGCCAGCAGACGGGGACAGACGAACACCGGGGAGCTGTTTTTT
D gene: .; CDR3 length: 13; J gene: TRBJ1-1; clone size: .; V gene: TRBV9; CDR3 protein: CASSGGGNTEAFF; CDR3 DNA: TGTGCCAGCAGCGGGGGGGGCAACACTGAAGCTTTCTTT
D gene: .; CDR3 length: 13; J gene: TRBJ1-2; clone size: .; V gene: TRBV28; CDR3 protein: CASSPRDDYGYTF; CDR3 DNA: TGTGCCAGCAGCCCCCGGGATGACTATGGCTACACCTTC
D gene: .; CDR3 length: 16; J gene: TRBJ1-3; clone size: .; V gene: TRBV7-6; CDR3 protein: CASSLEARVGGNTIYF; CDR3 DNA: TGTGCCAGCAGCTTAGAGGCCAGGGTGGGAGGAAACACCATATATTTT
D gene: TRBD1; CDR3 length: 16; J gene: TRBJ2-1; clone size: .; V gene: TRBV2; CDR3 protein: CASSEVKPGQYNEQFF; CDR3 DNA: TGTGCCAGCAGTGAAGTTAAGCCGGGACAGTACAATGAGCAGTTCTTC
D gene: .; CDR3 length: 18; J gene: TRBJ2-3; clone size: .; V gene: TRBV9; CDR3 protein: CASSVGEGGSFYTDTQYF; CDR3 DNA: TGTGCCAGCAGCGTGGGGGAGGGGGGGTCCTTCTACACAGATACGCAGTATTTT
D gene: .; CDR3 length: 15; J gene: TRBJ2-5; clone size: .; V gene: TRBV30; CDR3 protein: CAWSVQAGVQETQYF; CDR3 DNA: TGTGCCTGGAGTGTACAAGCAGGGGTCCAAGAGACCCAGTACTTC
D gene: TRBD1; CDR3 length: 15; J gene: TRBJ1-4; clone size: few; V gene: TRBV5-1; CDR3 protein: CASSGTGGRNEKLFF; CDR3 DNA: TGCGCCAGCAGCGGGACAGGGGGACGTAATGAAAAACTGTTTTTT
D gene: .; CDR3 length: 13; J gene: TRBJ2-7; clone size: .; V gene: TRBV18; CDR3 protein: CASSPEQSYEQYF; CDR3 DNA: TGTGCCAGCTCACCTGAACAGTCCTACGAGCAGTACTTC
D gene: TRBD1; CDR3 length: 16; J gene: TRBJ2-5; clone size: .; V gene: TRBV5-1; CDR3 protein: CASSWGRTGQGETQYF; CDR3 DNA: TGCGCCAGCAGCTGGGGGCGGACAGGCCAGGGGGAGACCCAGTACTTC
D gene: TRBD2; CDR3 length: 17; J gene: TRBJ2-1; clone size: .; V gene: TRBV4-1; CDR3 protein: CASSQVASGRTYNEQFF; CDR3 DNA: TGCGCCAGCAGCCAAGTCGCTAGCGGGAGAACCTACAATGAGCAGTTCTTC